These 22 T cell receptor beta chains share one sample of origin, sequenced in a study of cytomegalovirus exposure and HLA in healthy donors. The PCR ran on 60 Vbeta and 13 Jbeta primers. Profiled with immunoSEQ multiplex PCR; TCRdb holds only in-frame clones, not every one. The sample records roughly 120,000 clones, around three quarters being singletons. The sequenced sample consisted of PBMCs. These receptors were obtained from a man aged 35 to 55 in good health and CMV-seronegative.

The chain uses TRBV30 and TRBJ1-1; 7 bases match TRBD1. The junction had 4 bases not matched to a gene; V was cut back by 1 base and J by 5 bases. From germline, CDR1 is GTSNPN and CDR2 SVGIG (reference sequence). The CDR3 extends over 13 amino acids. This chain's CDR3 is CAWSGQGFTEAFF. CDR3 in DNA: TGTGCCTGGAGTGGACAGGGATTTACTGAAGCTTTCTTT.

The V and J genes are TRBV18 and TRBJ1-2; 7 nucleotides align to TRBD1. The CDR3 consists of 15 residues. From germline, CDR1 is KGHSH and CDR2 LQKENI. Germline trimming cut 8 bases from V and 8 bases from J; bases unmatched to any gene: 17. The CDR3 loop is CASPVDRDREGGYTF. The CDR3 region has the DNA TGTGCCAGCCCAGTTGACCGGGACAGAGAGGGAGGCTACACCTTC.

V is TRBV27 and J is TRBJ1-2, with D unclear. V lost 3 bases and J 1 base, leaving 6 bases between the germline ends. CDR1 and CDR2 from the germline V gene are MNHEY and SMNVEV (reference sequence). The CDR3 is 13 amino acids. The CDR3 coding sequence is TGTGCCAGCAGTTTCAGCGTTAACTATGGCTACACCTTC. Its protein product is CASSFSVNYGYTF.

The chain couples TRBV11-2 to TRBJ1-1; D remains unclear. CDR3 size: 11 residues. The germline V gene encodes CDR1 SGHAT and CDR2 FQNNGV. V shed 10 bases and J shed 5 bases, with 11 bases lying between them. The CDR3 nucleotides read TGTGCCACCCAACCCAGTACTGAAGCTTTCTTT. Translated, it gives CATQPSTEAFF.

V and J are TRBV2 and TRBJ1-6; D might be TRBD1 (5 bases). This CDR3 contains 15 residues. The germline CDR1 and CDR2 sequences are SNHLY and FYNNEI. Trimming removed 7 bases at V and 0 bases at J, with 10 bases between. The CDR3 loop reads CASTGVSSYNSPLHF. DNA for the CDR3: TGTGCCAGCACGGGGGTTAGCTCCTATAATTCACCCCTCCACTTT. The full variable domain, in which reference TRBV2 and TRBJ1-6 provide the parts outside the CDR3, is EPEVTQTPSHQVTQMGQEVILRCVPISNHLYFYWYRQILGQKVEFLVSFYNNEISEKSEIFDDQFSVERPDGSNFTLKIRSTKLEDSAMYFCASTGVSSYNSPLHFGNGTRLTVT.

This chain connects TRBV5-1 to TRBJ1-1, with D possibly TRBD1 on 5 matching bases. The germline V gene has CDR1 SGHRS and CDR2 YFSETQ. The CDR3 has 14 residues. V lost 5 bases to trimming and J lost 3 bases, with 14 bases between them. CDR3 in DNA: TGCGCCAGCAGGGTTGATGCGGGGGACACTGAAGCTTTCTTT. It is translated as CASRVDAGDTEAFF.

The J gene is TRBJ1-5, the V gene TRBV7-2; the D gene is possibly TRBD1 (5 bases). The CDR3 has 14 amino acids. Trimming took 5 bases from V and 3 from J, leaving 11 bases between them. CDR1 is SGHTA and CDR2 is FQGNSA in the germline V gene. The CDR3 reads CASSTQGNNQPQHF. CDR3 sequence (DNA): TGTGCCAGCAGCACGCAGGGTAACAATCAGCCCCAGCATTTT.

The J gene is TRBJ2-2, the V gene TRBV7-2; no clear D gene. The V end lost 4 bases, the J end lost 1 base, and 10 bases lay between the germline ends. This CDR3 is 15 amino acids long. Germline V gene lookup returns CDR1 SGHTA and CDR2 FQGNSA. The CDR3 is CASSSQTWNTGELFF. The DNA of the CDR3 is TGTGCCAGCAGCTCTCAAACATGGAACACCGGGGAGCTGTTTTTT.

With respect to this clone: Relative to the germline gene, one junction end is altered; a read error may explain this. The rearrangement links TRBV7-2 to TRBJ2-7, with D perhaps matching TRBD2 (6 bases). Germline V gene lookup returns CDR1 SGHTA and CDR2 FQGNSA. The CDR3 covers 14 residues. CDR3 in DNA: TGTGCCAGCAGTTTAGCCGGGGGTTCCTACGAGCAGTACTTC. Translation gives CASSLAGGSYEQYF.

The genes are TRBV6-4 and TRBJ1-6, with 7 bases aligning to TRBD1. This CDR3 has 13 amino acids. Germline V lookup: CDR1 MRHNA, CDR2 SNTAGT. V shed 3 bases and J 11 bases; nucleotides not matched to a gene: 4. This chain's CDR3 is CASSESGGTPLHF. Here the CDR3 DNA reads TGTGCCAGCAGTGAATCAGGGGGGACACCCCTCCACTTT.

CDR3 sequence: CASSVANRVKDEQYF. CDR3 DNA sequence: TGTGCCAGCAGCGTAGCAAACAGGGTCAAGGACGAGCAGTACTTC. This sequence joins TRBV9 and TRBJ2-7, with a possible D match to TRBD1 (6 bases). The germline V gene encodes CDR1 SGDLS and CDR2 YYNGEE. V lost 0 bases to trimming and J lost 5 bases, with 15 bases between them. This CDR3 contains 15 residues. The full variable domain, rest sourced from reference TRBV9 and TRBJ2-7, is DSGVTQTPKHLITATGQRVTLRCSPRSGDLSVYWYQQSLDQGLQFLIQYYNGEERAKGNILERFSAQQFPDLHSELNLSSLELGDSALYFCASSVANRVKDEQYFGPGTRLTVT.

CDR3 coding DNA: TGTGCCAGCAGCCGCCAATCAGGGGATGGAGCTGAAGCTTTCTTT. The encoded protein is CASSRQSGDGAEAFF. The rearrangement joins TRBV4-2 to TRBJ1-1, with D possibly TRBD1 on 6 matching bases. CDR3 length: 15 residues. V lost 4 bases and J 6 bases, leaving 18 bases between the germline ends. Germline V CDR1 and CDR2: LGHNA, YNFKEQ.

On this clone itself: Distinct nucleotide sequences in the sample also encode this CDR3. This chain uses TRBV7-3 with TRBJ2-7; 11 nucleotides line up with TRBD1. The CDR3 has 14 amino acids. The V gene's germline CDR1 is SGHTA and CDR2 FQGTGA. V lost 5 bases, J lost 4 bases, and 4 bases stayed unmatched. The CDR3: CASSAGTGGYEQYF. DNA of the CDR3: TGTGCCAGCAGCGCTGGGACAGGGGGGTACGAGCAGTACTTC.

This clone was seen a handful of times. The V and J genes are TRBV19 and TRBJ1-5, with TRBD1 as a possible D gene (6 bases). There are 16 residues in the CDR3. Trimming removed 5 bases from V and 5 bases from J, with 19 bases in between. The V gene's germline CDR1 is LNHDA and CDR2 SQIVND (reference sequence). In DNA form, the CDR3 reads TGTGCCAGTAGTGGGGGCCGGTTTGTCGGGGATCAGCCCCAGCATTTT. This gives the protein CASSGGRFVGDQPQHF. The entire variable domain, with the rest obtained from reference TRBV19 and TRBJ1-5, is as follows: DGGITQSPKYLFRKEGQNVTLSCEQNLNHDAMYWYRQDPGQGLRLIYYSQIVNDFQKGDIAEGYSVSREKKESFPLTVTSAQKNPTAFYLCASSGGRFVGDQPQHFGDGTRLSIL.

In DNA, the CDR3 is TGTGCCAGCAGCTTGGCAGCGGGACAGGGCTTTGTATACGAGCAGTACTTC. It is translated as CASSLAAGQGFVYEQYF. The J gene is TRBJ2-7, the V gene TRBV5-6; TRBD1 agrees at 9 bases. The CDR3 sequence is 17 residues long. V shed 0 bases, J shed 4 bases, and the junction held 11 bases outside the gene matches. The germline CDR1 and CDR2 sequences are SGHDT and YYEEEE.

The chain is built from TRBV5-1 and TRBJ2-3, with 12 bases lining up with TRBD2. Germline CDR1 and CDR2: SGHRS and YFSETQ. V was clipped by 3 bases and J by 0 bases; unmatched bases: 2. The CDR3 covers 16 residues. The CDR3: CASSSGTSGSTDTQYF. The CDR3 nucleotides are TGCGCCAGCAGCTCCGGGACTAGCGGGAGCACAGATACGCAGTATTTT.

This clone appeared once. This chain connects TRBV19 to TRBJ2-7; 7 bases fit TRBD2. Per germline, CDR1 LNHDA and CDR2 SQIVND (reference sequence). The CDR3 has 16 amino acids. Trimming at V came to 1 base and at J to 2 bases, leaving 8 bases not matched to a gene. CDR3 nucleotide sequence: TGTGCCAGTAGTATAGGGGCGGGAGAGCGGGCCTACGAGCAGTACTTC. The encoded protein is CASSIGAGERAYEQYF.

The chain employs TRBV9 and TRBJ1-2; TRBD1 agrees at 7 bases. Trimming removed 3 bases from V and 0 bases from J; junction bases left unmatched: 8. This CDR3 comprises 16 residues. Germline V gene data show CDR1 as SGDLS and CDR2 as YYNGEE. As DNA, the CDR3 is TGTGCCAGCAGCGAGGGGTCGACAGGGCCTAACTATGGCTACACCTTC. It translates to CASSEGSTGPNYGYTF.

The chain links TRBV5-1 to TRBJ2-5, with D perhaps TRBD2 (5 bases). V lost 6 bases and J lost 7, with 19 bases in between. Germline CDR1 reads SGHRS; CDR2 reads YFSETQ. CDR3 size: 14 residues. CDR3 sequence: CASMGEGEMGTQYF. CDR3 DNA sequence: TGCGCCAGCATGGGCGAGGGCGAAATGGGGACCCAGTACTTC.

Comments on this clone: At one boundary the junction diverges from the germline segment, which might be a read error. This sequence joins TRBV7-7 and TRBJ2-2; 9 bases agree with TRBD1. Germline CDR1 is SSHAT and CDR2 is FNYEAQ (reference sequence). The CDR3 consists of 14 residues. The CDR3: CASSWDRVTGELFF. The CDR3 region has the DNA TGTGCTAGCAGCTGGGACAGGGTCACCGGGGAGCTGTTTTTT.

The rearrangement joins TRBV4-3 to TRBJ2-1; perhaps TRBD1 as D (6 bases). Germline lookup yields CDR1 LGHNA and CDR2 YSLEER. Trimming pared 8 bases from V and 6 bases from J, leaving 20 bases between. This CDR3 is 15 amino acids long. The DNA of the CDR3 is TGCGCCAGCTCGGTGATGGGGGCTCTGGGCAATGAGCAGTTCTTC. It encodes CASSVMGALGNEQFF.

This clone was found once. The chain links TRBV5-6 to TRBJ1-4; a weak D match, TRBD1 (6 bases). This CDR3 has 18 amino acids. Per the germline V gene, CDR1 is SGHDT and CDR2 is YYEEEE. Trimming took off 0 bases at V and 6 bases at J, with 21 bases between the two ends. In DNA, the CDR3 is TGTGCCAGCAGCTTGGATACAGGGAGAAGTTTTTCGGATGAAAAACTGTTTTTT. The encoded protein is CASSLDTGRSFSDEKLFF.